Listed below are T cell receptor beta chains from one sample, sequenced in a study of cytotoxic CD8 clonotypes in ibrutinib-treated CLL. The repertoire was sequenced with immunoSEQ multiplex PCR; TCRdb's copy has only in-frame clones and lacks some. Here the sample spans 20,000 to 25,000 clones, 65% to 80% being singletons. The material sequenced was PBMCs, taken after 12 months of ibrutinib treatment. Receptors originate from a human donor with chronic lymphocytic leukemia. Each CDR3 is given with its conserved first and last residue. The order of the fields is V gene, J gene, clone size, CDR3 protein. Where a row states a size, it is once, few, many or the class of an expanded clone; other rows omit it.

v_gene: TRBV7-9
j_gene: TRBJ2-3
abundance: once
CDR3aa: CASSFQGGITDTQYF

v_gene: TRBV9
j_gene: TRBJ2-6
abundance: medium-sized
CDR3aa: CASSVELSGANVLTF

v_gene: TRBV7-2
j_gene: TRBJ1-5
abundance: -
CDR3aa: CASSPDSNQPQHF

v_gene: TRBV5-1
j_gene: TRBJ2-7
abundance: -
CDR3aa: CASSSLSGGVSYEQYF

v_gene: TRBV10-2
j_gene: TRBJ1-2
abundance: -
CDR3aa: CASSGQGVSYGYTF

v_gene: TRBV30
j_gene: TRBJ2-6
abundance: -
CDR3aa: CAWSGPLSSGANVLTF

v_gene: TRBV5-1
j_gene: TRBJ1-3
abundance: -
CDR3aa: CASSSASSGNTIYF

v_gene: TRBV7-9
j_gene: TRBJ1-2
abundance: few
CDR3aa: CASSSLGTGGVYGYTF

v_gene: TRBV28
j_gene: TRBJ1-2
abundance: -
CDR3aa: CASRSVGDNAGYTF

v_gene: TRBV5-4
j_gene: TRBJ1-2
abundance: -
CDR3aa: CASSLRVGNYTF

v_gene: TRBV5-6
j_gene: TRBJ1-5
abundance: -
CDR3aa: CASSLAGGQGAQPQHF

v_gene: TRBV11-1
j_gene: TRBJ2-2
abundance: -
CDR3aa: CASSPGTSGVVGELFF

v_gene: TRBV5-8
j_gene: TRBJ2-7
abundance: -
CDR3aa: CASSFQGASYEQYF

v_gene: TRBV7-2
j_gene: TRBJ1-2
abundance: -
CDR3aa: CASSWDRFGYTF

v_gene: TRBV4-1
j_gene: TRBJ1-5
abundance: -
CDR3aa: CASSQPLEGVREPQHF

v_gene: TRBV7-9
j_gene: TRBJ1-1
abundance: -
CDR3aa: CASSLARRDTEAFF

v_gene: TRBV19
j_gene: TRBJ1-4
abundance: -
CDR3aa: CASSATRVTNEKLFF

v_gene: TRBV4-1
j_gene: TRBJ1-2
abundance: few
CDR3aa: CASSHLRDYGYTF

v_gene: TRBV5-6
j_gene: TRBJ1-5
abundance: -
CDR3aa: CASSADRGKGQPQHF

v_gene: TRBV5-1
j_gene: TRBJ2-7
abundance: -
CDR3aa: CASSLAVGPYEQYF

v_gene: TRBV5-6
j_gene: TRBJ1-2
abundance: -
CDR3aa: CASSFGGGYTF

v_gene: TRBV6-5
j_gene: TRBJ1-2
abundance: few
CDR3aa: CASSYLGGGNYGYTF

v_gene: TRBV30
j_gene: TRBJ1-3
abundance: -
CDR3aa: CAWRRDRSGNTIYF

v_gene: TRBV11-2
j_gene: TRBJ2-7
abundance: few
CDR3aa: CASSLERDSIYQQYF

v_gene: TRBV19
j_gene: TRBJ1-6
abundance: -
CDR3aa: CASAQLGGQGRSTTRRPPLHF

v_gene: TRBV5-1
j_gene: TRBJ2-3
abundance: few
CDR3aa: CASSPTGTDTQYF

v_gene: TRBV13
j_gene: TRBJ1-4
abundance: -
CDR3aa: CASSRQGPGEKLFF

v_gene: TRBV5-4
j_gene: TRBJ1-2
abundance: -
CDR3aa: CASRRDSTLYGYTF

v_gene: TRBV11-2
j_gene: TRBJ2-5
abundance: once
CDR3aa: CASSLAGVETQYF

v_gene: TRBV11-2
j_gene: TRBJ2-5
abundance: medium-sized
CDR3aa: CASSQETQYF

v_gene: TRBV4-1
j_gene: TRBJ2-1
abundance: -
CDR3aa: CASSQIGLAGFNEQFF

v_gene: TRBV29-1
j_gene: TRBJ2-7
abundance: -
CDR3aa: CSVTGTSGSYEQYF

v_gene: TRBV27
j_gene: TRBJ1-1
abundance: once
CDR3aa: CASSYGMGTEAFF

v_gene: TRBV9
j_gene: TRBJ2-1
abundance: -
CDR3aa: CASSARGRAYNEQFF

v_gene: TRBV7-6
j_gene: TRBJ2-7
abundance: few
CDR3aa: CASSLGLEVYEQYF

v_gene: TRBV29-1
j_gene: TRBJ2-1
abundance: -
CDR3aa: CSVEELTQGAFNEQFF

v_gene: TRBV28
j_gene: TRBJ2-5
abundance: -
CDR3aa: CASSSGLHQETQYF

v_gene: TRBV4-1
j_gene: TRBJ1-4
abundance: once
CDR3aa: CASSPAATNEKLFF

v_gene: TRBV30
j_gene: TRBJ1-6
abundance: -
CDR3aa: CAWILSGANSPLHF

v_gene: TRBV7-2
j_gene: TRBJ2-3
abundance: -
CDR3aa: CASSLASRSGGRPPDTQYF

v_gene: TRBV10-1
j_gene: TRBJ2-4
abundance: -
CDR3aa: CASSVSGQGSIQYF

v_gene: TRBV5-4
j_gene: TRBJ2-1
abundance: -
CDR3aa: CASSTALYNEQFF

v_gene: TRBV6-4
j_gene: TRBJ1-1
abundance: -
CDR3aa: CASSEEPENTEAFF

v_gene: TRBV15
j_gene: TRBJ1-4
abundance: -
CDR3aa: CATSRDMGEKLFF

v_gene: TRBV6-1
j_gene: TRBJ1-6
abundance: -
CDR3aa: CASSEALPGPYNSPLHF

v_gene: TRBV2
j_gene: TRBJ2-5
abundance: -
CDR3aa: CASSRQRQETQYF

v_gene: TRBV19
j_gene: TRBJ1-3
abundance: -
CDR3aa: CASSIEGTPGNTIYF

v_gene: TRBV5-4
j_gene: TRBJ2-7
abundance: -
CDR3aa: CASSLRSGASSYEQYF

v_gene: TRBV7-2
j_gene: TRBJ2-5
abundance: -
CDR3aa: CASRWGPTSGGVETQYF

v_gene: TRBV28
j_gene: TRBJ2-5
abundance: once
CDR3aa: CASSPIGLAVKETQYF

v_gene: TRBV2
j_gene: TRBJ1-2
abundance: few
CDR3aa: CASSPGQGLNYGYTF

v_gene: TRBV27
j_gene: TRBJ1-2
abundance: -
CDR3aa: CASSSQGTYGYTF

v_gene: TRBV30
j_gene: TRBJ1-6
abundance: -
CDR3aa: CAWSVGGSPLHF